This T cell receptor beta chain was captured in a study of T cell changes during pregnancy in multiple sclerosis. The V gene's germline CDR1 is MNHEY and CDR2 SVGAGI. J lost 6 bases, V lost 0 bases, and 2 bases had no gene match. The CDR3 consists of 16 residues. Profiling relied on immunoSEQ multiplex PCR, and the TCRdb table lists in-frame clones only, not all of them. The sample shows about 81,000 clones, just over 90% of them seen only once. The sample in question was peripheral blood, obtained in the third trimester of pregnancy. The sequence was obtained from a female donor in good health, enrolled as a control in a pregnancy study. This rearrangement joins TRBV6-5 to TRBJ2-2, with 12 bases aligning to TRBD2. The CDR3 is CASSYSGTSGPGELFF. In DNA form, the CDR3 reads TGTGCCAGCAGTTACTCCGGGACTAGCGGGCCCGGGGAGCTGTTTTTT.